Listed here is a single T cell receptor (beta chain). What it recognizes is unknown. These data are taken from a study of cytomegalovirus exposure and HLA in healthy donors. Study results and limitations: The study listed some 160 cytomegalovirus-associated TCR beta chains.

Per germline, CDR1 MNHEY and CDR2 SMNVEV (reference sequence). Trimming took 5 bases from V and 5 from J; bases not matched to a gene: 11. The CDR3 sequence is 16 residues long. TCRdb's table, derived via immunoSEQ multiplex PCR, lists solely in-frame clones and lacks some. The sample has under 400,000 clones; 88% are singletons. This chain links TRBV27 with TRBJ1-1, with TRBD1 matching 10 bases. This clonotype was sampled from a man in his thirties or forties in good health and CMV-seronegative. The sequenced sample was PBMCs. The CDR3: CASSPSGDRGFTEAFF. DNA for the CDR3: TGTGCCAGCAGTCCCTCGGGGGACAGGGGCTTTACTGAAGCTTTCTTT.